This T cell receptor beta chain came from a study of blood T cell repertoires in COVID-19. Overall study context: PBMCs, B-cell-depleted T cells, or T cells were the source of the cDNA or gDNA that made up the material.

Study processing details: Using reference gene primer amplification, nucleated cell counts were estimated. Assay used: immunoSEQ multiplex PCR; TCRdb lists only in-frame clones, some missing. From that table come the V and J calls and clone size; the DNA was used to work out D and trimming. The sample shows a few hundred thousand clones, 89% of them seen only once. This clone was found a few times. Trimming pared 4 bases from V and 4 bases from J, leaving 16 bases between. The CDR3 runs to 15 residues. The germline V gene encodes CDR1 SGHRS and CDR2 YFSETQ. Individuals aged roughly 18 to 100 years were recruited from about two dozen US areas.

V and J are TRBV5-1 and TRBJ2-3; TRBD1 might be the D (6 bases). This clonotype was sampled from a woman aged 40 to 55 who had recovered from COVID-19. The sample consisted of PBMCs or T cells enriched from blood (not recorded which). The CDR3 DNA reads as TGCGCCAGCAGCCTCGAAGGGGGTGGAGCAGATACGCAGTATTTT. It specifies CASSLEGGGADTQYF.